These T cell receptor beta chains were read from a single sample in a study of T cells in Graves' hyperthyroidism and ophthalmopathy. TCRdb ran MiXCR on the multiplex PCR reads and lists one entry per CDR3 protein. The top ten clones hold around 7.3% of a sample with about 400,000 distinct CDR3 sequences, approximately 14% of them seen once. The sample comprised blood. These receptor sequences come from a woman under 30 with Graves' hyperthyroidism. The CDR3 runs from the conserved cysteine through the conserved F or W. The D gene is left open where the match is weak. Clone sizes are given selectively: once, few, many, or a class where the clone is expanded.

d_call: NA; j_call: TRBJ2-7; clone_size: many; v_call: TRBV2; cdr3_aa: CASSYRVREQYF; cdr3_nt: TGTGCCAGCAGCTACAGGGTCCGCGAGCAGTACTTC
d_call: NA; j_call: TRBJ1-5; clone_size: many; v_call: TRBV12-5; cdr3_aa: CASPLRGPEGNQPQHF; cdr3_nt: TGTGCTAGCCCACTGAGGGGACCCGAAGGGAATCAGCCCCAGCATTTT
d_call: NA; j_call: TRBJ1-1; clone_size: many; v_call: TRBV3-1; cdr3_aa: CASSQRHRGGTEAFF; cdr3_nt: TGTGCCAGCAGCCAAAGGCACCGGGGGGGCACTGAAGCTTTCTTT
d_call: NA; j_call: TRBJ2-5; clone_size: many; v_call: TRBV13; cdr3_aa: CASSLGRRGETQYF; cdr3_nt: TGTGCCAGCAGCTTAGGCCGACGTGGGGAGACCCAGTACTTC
d_call: NA; j_call: TRBJ1-1; clone_size: NA; v_call: TRBV18; cdr3_aa: CASSKDGNTEAFF; cdr3_nt: TGTGCCAGCTCCAAGGACGGAAATACTGAAGCTTTCTTT
d_call: NA; j_call: TRBJ2-7; clone_size: NA; v_call: TRBV12-5; cdr3_aa: CASGSRPLLHEQYF; cdr3_nt: TGTGCTAGTGGTTCCCGGCCCTTACTGCACGAGCAGTACTTC
d_call: NA; j_call: TRBJ2-3; clone_size: many; v_call: TRBV20-1; cdr3_aa: CSARDQWVTDTQYF; cdr3_nt: TGCAGTGCTAGAGATCAATGGGTGACAGATACGCAGTATTTT
d_call: NA; j_call: TRBJ2-7; clone_size: few; v_call: TRBV13; cdr3_aa: CASSPDRGQQYF; cdr3_nt: TGTGCCAGCAGCCCCGACCGGGGGCAGCAGTACTTC
d_call: TRBD1; j_call: TRBJ2-3; clone_size: NA; v_call: TRBV19; cdr3_aa: CASSIRQGSDTQYF; cdr3_nt: TGTGCCAGTAGTATCCGACAGGGATCCGATACGCAGTATTTT
d_call: NA; j_call: TRBJ2-2; clone_size: many; v_call: TRBV5-1; cdr3_aa: CASSLDRVNTGELFF; cdr3_nt: TGCGCCAGCAGCTTGGACAGGGTGAACACCGGGGAGCTGTTTTTT
d_call: NA; j_call: TRBJ2-1; clone_size: NA; v_call: TRBV5-1; cdr3_aa: CASSLLGYEQFF; cdr3_nt: TGCGCCAGCAGCTTGTTGGGCTACGAGCAGTTCTTC
d_call: NA; j_call: TRBJ1-2; clone_size: many; v_call: TRBV11-2; cdr3_aa: CASSLRARDYGYTF; cdr3_nt: TGTGCCAGCAGCCTCCGGGCCCGGGACTATGGCTACACCTTC
d_call: NA; j_call: TRBJ2-3; clone_size: many; v_call: TRBV9; cdr3_aa: CASSAFAGAYTDTQYF; cdr3_nt: TGTGCCAGCAGCGCCTTCGCGGGGGCCTACACAGATACGCAGTATTTT
d_call: NA; j_call: TRBJ1-6; clone_size: few; v_call: TRBV6-5; cdr3_aa: CASSWSSSYNSPLHF; cdr3_nt: TGTGCCAGCAGTTGGTCTAGCTCCTATAATTCACCCCTCCACTTT
d_call: NA; j_call: TRBJ1-3; clone_size: many; v_call: TRBV11-2; cdr3_aa: CASSLNAVSGNTIYF; cdr3_nt: TGTGCCAGCAGCTTAAATGCAGTTTCTGGAAACACCATATATTTT
d_call: NA; j_call: TRBJ2-7; clone_size: many; v_call: TRBV2; cdr3_aa: CASATRWGNEQYF; cdr3_nt: TGTGCCAGCGCGACCCGGTGGGGAAACGAGCAGTACTTC
d_call: NA; j_call: TRBJ2-5; clone_size: NA; v_call: TRBV5-1; cdr3_aa: CASTLRTGKETQYF; cdr3_nt: TGCGCCAGCACTTTGCGGACTGGAAAAGAGACCCAGTACTTC
d_call: TRBD2; j_call: TRBJ2-5; clone_size: NA; v_call: TRBV30; cdr3_aa: CAWSVLAGTGETQYF; cdr3_nt: TGTGCCTGGAGTGTACTAGCGGGAACTGGGGAGACCCAGTACTTC
d_call: TRBD2; j_call: TRBJ2-3; clone_size: many; v_call: TRBV27; cdr3_aa: CASSLVWDYQLNFTDTQYF; cdr3_nt: TGTGCCAGCAGTTTAGTATGGGACTACCAATTAAACTTCACAGATACGCAGTATTTT
d_call: TRBD2; j_call: TRBJ2-1; clone_size: many; v_call: TRBV6-4; cdr3_aa: CASSPGTSSDEQFF; cdr3_nt: TGTGCCAGCAGTCCCGGGACTAGCAGCGATGAGCAGTTCTTC
d_call: NA; j_call: TRBJ2-1; clone_size: many; v_call: TRBV4-1; cdr3_aa: CASSGYRDPKGNEQFF; cdr3_nt: TGCGCCAGCAGCGGTTACCGGGACCCTAAGGGCAATGAGCAGTTCTTC
d_call: NA; j_call: TRBJ2-2; clone_size: many; v_call: TRBV14; cdr3_aa: CASSWDLSAGELFF; cdr3_nt: TGTGCCAGCAGCTGGGACCTGTCCGCCGGGGAGCTGTTTTTT
d_call: TRBD1; j_call: TRBJ1-2; clone_size: many; v_call: TRBV30; cdr3_aa: CAWTGTDELGGYTF; cdr3_nt: TGTGCCTGGACCGGGACAGATGAGTTGGGTGGCTACACCTTC
d_call: NA; j_call: TRBJ2-1; clone_size: NA; v_call: TRBV12-3/TRBV12-4; cdr3_aa: CASSWALSYNEQFF; cdr3_nt: TGTGCCAGCAGTTGGGCCCTGTCCTACAATGAGCAGTTCTTC
d_call: TRBD1; j_call: TRBJ1-6; clone_size: many; v_call: TRBV20-1; cdr3_aa: CSATDPGQGFSPLHF; cdr3_nt: TGCAGTGCTACCGATCCGGGACAGGGGTTTTCACCCCTCCACTTT
d_call: NA; j_call: TRBJ1-4; clone_size: NA; v_call: TRBV4-1; cdr3_aa: CASSQGLGVSTNEKLFF; cdr3_nt: TGCGCCAGCAGCCAAGGGTTAGGGGTTTCAACTAATGAAAAACTGTTTTTT
d_call: NA; j_call: TRBJ2-7; clone_size: many; v_call: TRBV18; cdr3_aa: CASSPLGAHEQYF; cdr3_nt: TGTGCCAGCTCACCATTGGGGGCCCACGAGCAGTACTTC
d_call: NA; j_call: TRBJ2-7; clone_size: many; v_call: TRBV7-9; cdr3_aa: CASPFYEQYF; cdr3_nt: TGTGCCAGCCCCTTCTACGAGCAGTACTTC
d_call: NA; j_call: TRBJ2-1; clone_size: NA; v_call: TRBV14; cdr3_aa: CASSQDWGLSYNEQFF; cdr3_nt: TGTGCCAGCAGCCAAGATTGGGGACTCTCCTACAATGAGCAGTTCTTC
d_call: NA; j_call: TRBJ2-1; clone_size: many; v_call: TRBV20-1; cdr3_aa: CSARDTTHYNEQFF; cdr3_nt: TGCAGTGCTAGGGACACTACCCACTACAATGAGCAGTTCTTC
d_call: TRBD1; j_call: TRBJ1-2; clone_size: NA; v_call: TRBV29-1; cdr3_aa: CSVEGTGGTNYGYTF; cdr3_nt: TGCAGCGTTGAAGGGACAGGGGGGACTAACTATGGCTACACCTTC
d_call: NA; j_call: TRBJ2-1; clone_size: few; v_call: TRBV9; cdr3_aa: CASSVGAGTIRNEQFF; cdr3_nt: TGTGCCAGCAGCGTGGGGGCCGGGACTATCCGGAATGAGCAGTTCTTC
d_call: NA; j_call: TRBJ2-1; clone_size: many; v_call: TRBV3-1; cdr3_aa: CASSQVSEALHEQFF; cdr3_nt: TGTGCCAGCAGCCAAGTGTCTGAGGCGCTCCATGAGCAGTTCTTC
d_call: NA; j_call: TRBJ2-1; clone_size: many; v_call: TRBV18; cdr3_aa: CASSPGDETYNEQFF; cdr3_nt: TGTGCCAGCTCACCAGGGGACGAGACCTACAATGAGCAGTTCTTC
d_call: TRBD1; j_call: TRBJ1-5; clone_size: many; v_call: TRBV20-1; cdr3_aa: CSARDPLDRGYSNQPQHF; cdr3_nt: TGCAGTGCTAGAGACCCCTTGGACAGGGGTTATAGCAATCAGCCCCAGCATTTT
d_call: TRBD1; j_call: TRBJ1-4; clone_size: NA; v_call: TRBV27; cdr3_aa: CASSSPRQGAPNEKLFF; cdr3_nt: TGTGCCAGCAGTTCGCCGAGACAGGGGGCACCTAATGAAAAACTGTTTTTT
d_call: TRBD1; j_call: TRBJ1-5; clone_size: NA; v_call: TRBV30; cdr3_aa: CAWSSGGTGSQPQHF; cdr3_nt: TGTGCCTGGAGCTCAGGGGGCACGGGCAGTCAGCCCCAGCATTTT
d_call: NA; j_call: TRBJ1-5; clone_size: many; v_call: TRBV18; cdr3_aa: CASSPVGESQPQHF; cdr3_nt: TGTGCCAGCTCACCCGTGGGGGAAAGTCAGCCCCAGCATTTT
d_call: TRBD2; j_call: TRBJ2-1; clone_size: many; v_call: TRBV2; cdr3_aa: CASSPGLLSYNEQFF; cdr3_nt: TGTGCCAGCAGTCCGGGACTACTATCCTACAATGAGCAGTTCTTC
d_call: NA; j_call: TRBJ2-5; clone_size: NA; v_call: TRBV18; cdr3_aa: CASSPPAGKQETQYF; cdr3_nt: TGTGCCAGCTCACCACCGGCAGGGAAACAAGAGACCCAGTACTTC
d_call: NA; j_call: TRBJ1-3; clone_size: NA; v_call: TRBV19; cdr3_aa: CASSTGQGSSGNTIYF; cdr3_nt: TGTGCCAGTAGTACCGGCCAGGGGAGCTCTGGAAACACCATATATTTT
d_call: NA; j_call: TRBJ1-2; clone_size: few; v_call: TRBV6-5; cdr3_aa: CASSYSGTVGCGYTF; cdr3_nt: TGTGCCAGCAGTTACTCCGGGACGGTGGGCTGTGGCTACACCTTC
d_call: NA; j_call: TRBJ2-3; clone_size: many; v_call: TRBV3-1; cdr3_aa: CASSQAADSSTDTQYF; cdr3_nt: TGTGCCAGCAGCCAAGCGGCGGATTCTAGCACAGATACGCAGTATTTT
d_call: NA; j_call: TRBJ1-1; clone_size: many; v_call: TRBV20-1; cdr3_aa: CSARVPASEAFF; cdr3_nt: TGCAGTGCTAGAGTCCCCGCCTCTGAAGCTTTCTTT
d_call: NA; j_call: TRBJ2-3; clone_size: NA; v_call: TRBV7-9; cdr3_aa: CAGWGAAFTDTQYF; cdr3_nt: TGTGCCGGCTGGGGGGCCGCCTTCACAGATACGCAGTATTTT
d_call: TRBD2; j_call: TRBJ2-7; clone_size: many; v_call: TRBV18; cdr3_aa: CASSREGLGYEQYF; cdr3_nt: TGTGCCAGCTCACGGGAGGGTCTGGGCTACGAGCAGTACTTC
d_call: NA; j_call: TRBJ2-3; clone_size: NA; v_call: TRBV19; cdr3_aa: CASNGGDRADTQYF; cdr3_nt: TGTGCCAGTAACGGCGGGGACCGGGCAGATACGCAGTATTTT
d_call: NA; j_call: TRBJ1-2; clone_size: NA; v_call: TRBV2; cdr3_aa: CASSRVGANYGYTF; cdr3_nt: TGTGCCAGCAGTCGGGTTGGAGCTAACTATGGCTACACCTTC
d_call: TRBD1; j_call: TRBJ1-1; clone_size: many; v_call: TRBV3-1; cdr3_aa: CASSQRTGDTEAFF; cdr3_nt: TGTGCCAGCAGCCAAAGGACAGGGGACACTGAAGCTTTCTTT
d_call: TRBD1; j_call: TRBJ1-5; clone_size: many; v_call: TRBV19; cdr3_aa: CASSINRGSDQPQHF; cdr3_nt: TGTGCCAGTAGTATTAACAGGGGATCAGATCAGCCCCAGCATTTT
d_call: NA; j_call: TRBJ1-1; clone_size: many; v_call: TRBV7-9; cdr3_aa: CASSLGGFTEAFF; cdr3_nt: TGTGCCAGCAGCTTAGGGGGATTTACTGAAGCTTTCTTT